This TCR beta chain stems from a study of blood T cell repertoires in COVID-19. In the study overall: Spain, Italy and the United States supplied samples that represented acute and convalescent COVID-19. T cells, B-cell-depleted T cells, or PBMCs provided the cDNA or gDNA that served as material.

V dropped 4 bases and J dropped 4; count of bases not matched to a gene: 13. This CDR3 contains 16 residues. Germline V gives CDR1 SGHRS, CDR2 YFSETQ. Per the original data handling: Estimated nucleated cell counts came from reference gene primer amplification. Measured with immunoSEQ multiplex PCR; TCRdb has only the in-frame clones, and not every one. The DNA was the basis for D and trimming; V, J and clone size are from that table. This sample yields about 290,000 clones, of which around 90% are seen a single time; less than 0.95% belongs to the top ten. Sequenced material: peripheral blood. The clonotype was recovered from a woman aged 40 to 55 who had recovered from COVID-19. The chain recombines TRBV5-1 with TRBJ2-7, with TRBD1 matching over 8 bases. The CDR3 DNA sequence: TGCGCCAGCAGCCTCGAGACAGGGGACCTGCGATACGAGCAGTACTTC. This gives the protein CASSLETGDLRYEQYF.